The 24 T cell receptor beta chains given below trace back to one sample, sequenced in a study of PD-L1 blockade in urothelial cancer. The time point denotes: pretreatment peripheral blood. Assay: immunoSEQ multiplex PCR; the TCRdb copy retains only in-frame clones and omits some. The sample has approximately 70,000 clones, 65% to 85% seen once. The sequencing used PBMCs, collected around atezolizumab (anti-PD-L1) treatment. The receptors were gathered from a woman in her sixties or seventies with urothelial cancer.

The genes are TRBV30 and TRBJ2-2, with D tentatively TRBD2 (6 bases). Germline CDR1 is GTSNPN and CDR2 is SVGIG (reference sequence). The CDR3 runs to 16 residues. The V and J ends lost 3 bases and 0 bases respectively, with 14 bases between them. CDR3: CAWRAGRSSNTGELFF. For the CDR3, the DNA is TGTGCCTGGAGGGCGGGACGGTCCTCGAACACCGGGGAGCTGTTTTTT.

V is TRBV13 and J is TRBJ2-7, with D hard to call. The germline CDR1 and CDR2 sequences are PRHDT and FYEKMQ (reference sequence). Deletions cut 2 bases from V and 2 bases from J, with 13 bases between. The CDR3 spans 15 residues. The CDR3 here is CASSLQARPPYEQYF. DNA for the CDR3: TGTGCCAGCAGCTTACAAGCCAGGCCCCCCTACGAGCAGTACTTC.

The chain employs TRBV30 and TRBJ2-1; 9 nucleotides match TRBD1. The trim removed 0 bases at V and 6 bases at J, leaving 6 bases unmatched. The CDR3 has 15 residues. Germline CDR1 GTSNPN, CDR2 SVGIG (reference sequence). The CDR3 nucleotides are TGTGCCTGGAGTGTACGGGGACAGGGTATCAATGAGCAGTTCTTC. This gives the protein CAWSVRGQGINEQFF.

This clone was seen only a few times. The V gene is TRBV27, the J gene TRBJ2-2; D gene uncertain. This CDR3 region has 14 residues. The germline gives CDR1 MNHEY, CDR2 SMNVEV (reference sequence). V lost 3 bases and J 1 base, leaving 6 bases between the germline ends. The CDR3 spells CASSFGRNTGELFF. For the CDR3, the DNA is TGTGCCAGCAGTTTTGGGCGGAACACCGGGGAGCTGTTTTTT.

This chain uses TRBV30 with TRBJ1-5; maybe TRBD1 (6 bases). The CDR3 is 16 residues long. Trimming removed 5 bases at V and 2 bases at J, with 19 bases between. Germline lookup yields CDR1 GTSNPN and CDR2 SVGIG (reference sequence). The DNA for the CDR3 is TGTGCCTGGCGTACCACAGGGCTGGTTGGCAATCAGCCCCAGCATTTT. It translates to CAWRTTGLVGNQPQHF.

The V gene is TRBV6-5, the J gene TRBJ2-3; 10 bases line up with TRBD1. The CDR3 is 15 residues long. Germline values: CDR1 MNHEY, CDR2 SVGAGI. Unmatched junction bases numbered 3, after V lost 1 base and J lost 5 bases. The CDR3 DNA follows: TGTGCCAGCAGTTACTTCGGGACAGGGGAAGATACGCAGTATTTT. It translates to CASSYFGTGEDTQYF.

The V call is TRBV9, the J call TRBJ2-1; a possible D gene is TRBD1 (6 bases). Trimming removed 0 bases at V and 0 bases at J, with 7 bases between. Looked up from germline, CDR1 is SGDLS and CDR2 is YYNGEE. The CDR3 loop spans 15 amino acids. CDR3 region: CASSVEGVSYNEQFF. In DNA, the CDR3 is TGTGCCAGCAGCGTAGAGGGGGTCTCCTACAATGAGCAGTTCTTC.

The chain joins TRBV4-2 to TRBJ1-2; 10 nucleotides match TRBD1. CDR1 LGHNA and CDR2 YNFKEQ come from the germline V gene. CDR3 length equals 17 residues. The V segment lost 1 base and the J segment 4 bases; nucleotides outside the gene matches: 9. CDR3 protein: CASSQGGQWDRGYGYTF. Here the CDR3 DNA reads TGTGCCAGCAGCCAAGGAGGCCAGTGGGACAGGGGCTATGGCTACACCTTC.

V gene TRBV6-5 combines with J gene TRBJ1-2, with D tentatively TRBD1 (5 bases). The CDR3 contains 12 residues. Trimming left V 11 bases short and J 1 base short, with 11 bases between. Germline loops: CDR1 MNHEY, CDR2 SVGAGI. The CDR3 loop is CAAGRGNYGYTF. The CDR3 nucleotides read TGTGCCGCGGGGAGGGGTAACTATGGCTACACCTTC.

CDR3 residues: CASSPRFGGERETQYF. For the CDR3, the DNA is TGTGCCAGCAGCCCACGTTTTGGGGGGGAAAGAGAGACCCAGTACTTC. The chain recombines TRBV7-9 with TRBJ2-5; TRBD2 agrees at 7 bases. The CDR3 is 16 amino acids. V lost 5 bases, J lost 4 bases, and 13 bases stayed unmatched. Germline loops: CDR1 SEHNR, CDR2 FQNEAQ (reference sequence).

The V and J genes are TRBV6-1 and TRBJ2-3; 9 bases line up with TRBD1. Per germline, CDR1 MNHNS and CDR2 SASEGT. V was pared by 2 bases and J by 6 bases, with 6 bases of the junction left unmatched. This CDR3 comprises 15 residues. The CDR3 sequence is CASSEIQGARDTQYF. The CDR3, as DNA: TGTGCCAGCAGTGAAATACAGGGGGCAAGGGATACGCAGTATTTT.

DNA for the CDR3: TGTGCCAGCAGCTTGTTCTCCCAAGAGACCCAGTACTTC. It yields the protein CASSLFSQETQYF. This rearrangement joins TRBV5-4 to TRBJ2-5, with unresolved D. Germline values: CDR1 SGHNT, CDR2 YYREEE (reference sequence). The CDR3 runs to 13 residues. Deletions cut 1 base from V and 1 base from J, with 5 bases between.

This chain connects TRBV7-9 to TRBJ2-3, with 7 bases matching TRBD2. The CDR3 extends over 16 amino acids. V lost 1 base to trimming and J lost 2 bases; unmatched junction nucleotides: 6. Germline values: CDR1 SEHNR, CDR2 FQNEAQ (reference sequence). Here the CDR3 reads CASSLVRGEYTDTQYF. The CDR3 DNA reads as TGTGCCAGCAGCTTAGTTCGGGGGGAATACACAGATACGCAGTATTTT.

This clone has a handful of counts. This chain links TRBV7-6 with TRBJ2-1, with 8 bases that match TRBD2. Per germline, CDR1 SGHVS and CDR2 FNYEAQ. V trimming: 5 bases; J trimming: 8 bases; junction bases outside the gene matches: 20. The CDR3 length is 18 residues. CDR3 in DNA: TGTGCCAGCAGCGAACTCTACGGGCTAGCGGGCAAGTCGGATGAGCAGTTCTTC. It codes for CASSELYGLAGKSDEQFF.

The CDR3 DNA follows: TGTGCCAGCAGTGAATTGGGGACAGAGAACACTGAAGCTTTCTTT. It is translated as CASSELGTENTEAFF. The rearrangement uses TRBV6-1 and TRBJ1-1; 7 nucleotides match TRBD1. J was trimmed by 1 base and V by 2 bases; bases with no gene match: 4. The CDR3 is made up of 15 amino acids. Germline V gives CDR1 MNHNS, CDR2 SASEGT.

The rearrangement links TRBV6-1 to TRBJ2-2, with D possibly TRBD2 on 5 matching bases. Between the trimmed V and J ends, which lost 7 bases and 6 bases, there was a span of 18 bases. There are 15 residues in the CDR3. Germline V CDR1 and CDR2: MNHNS, SASEGT. The CDR3, as DNA: TGTGCCAGCACGTCGGCAGAGGGTGGGGCCGGGGAGCTGTTTTTT. It translates to CASTSAEGGAGELFF.

J is TRBJ2-5 and V is TRBV5-6; 7 bases agree with TRBD2. CDR3 length: 14 residues. The trim removed 2 bases at V and 0 bases at J, leaving 1 base unmatched. Germline CDR1 is SGHDT and CDR2 is YYEEEE. This CDR3 is CASSLGLDQETQYF. The CDR3 DNA reads as TGTGCCAGCAGCTTAGGACTAGACCAAGAGACCCAGTACTTC.

The CDR3 here is CASSTGTYYGYTF. The CDR3 region has the DNA TGTGCCAGCAGCACCGGGACATACTATGGCTACACCTTC. V and J are TRBV25-1 and TRBJ1-2; a possible D gene is TRBD1 (6 bases). CDR3 length equals 13 residues. Per the germline V gene, CDR1 is MGHDK and CDR2 is SYGVNS. Trimming removed 6 bases from V and 3 bases from J, with 11 bases in between.

This clone was seen once. In this CDR3 the conserved last residue, phenylalanine or tryptophan, is missing, so a read error is likely. The DNA is left out, because the CDR3 cannot be placed on it with certainty; the CDR3 is given as TCRdb lists it. J is TRBJ2-7 and V is TRBV21-1; the D call TRBD2 from the table was never checked on the DNA. TRBV21-1 is a documented pseudogene. The CDR3 comprises 9 residues, both ends counted. The CDR3 spells CASSGTPID.

The chain joins TRBV25-1 to TRBJ1-4, with 9 nucleotides matching TRBD1. This CDR3 has 15 amino acids. V lost 5 bases and J lost 5; bases outside the gene matches: 6. CDR1 is MGHDK, CDR2 SYGVNS, per germline. Written as DNA, the CDR3 is TGTGCCAGCAGTCTTCGGACAGGGGCGAATGAAAAACTGTTTTTT. Translated, it gives CASSLRTGANEKLFF.

The chain is built from TRBV5-1 and TRBJ2-2; possible D gene TRBD1, 5 bases. The germline V gene encodes CDR1 SGHRS and CDR2 YFSETQ. The CDR3 runs 15 residues. Trimming took 1 base from V and 0 from J, leaving 7 bases between them. The CDR3 sequence: CASSLTGSNTGELFF. For the CDR3, the DNA is TGCGCCAGCAGCTTGACAGGTTCGAACACCGGGGAGCTGTTTTTT.

This clone was detected a few times. This chain connects TRBV5-1 to TRBJ1-3, with 8 nucleotides matching TRBD1. Trimming at V came to 3 bases and at J to 6 bases, leaving 11 bases not matched to a gene. This CDR3 has 16 amino acids. The germline V gene encodes CDR1 SGHRS and CDR2 YFSETQ. The CDR3 reads CASSSRTGKVENTIYF. The CDR3, as DNA: TGCGCCAGCAGCTCGCGGACAGGGAAAGTGGAAAACACCATATATTTT.

This chain connects TRBV27 to TRBJ2-1, with TRBD2 identical over 7 bases. V lost 3 bases and J lost 2; bases outside the gene matches: 13. There are 18 residues in the CDR3. Per the germline V gene, CDR1 is MNHEY and CDR2 is SMNVEV (reference sequence). CDR3: CASSLGGLGLGAYNEQFF. The CDR3, as DNA: TGTGCCAGCAGTTTGGGCGGACTAGGTCTGGGGGCCTACAATGAGCAGTTCTTC.

The V gene is TRBV5-1, the J gene TRBJ2-3; the match to TRBD1 covers 8 bases. CDR1 and CDR2 from the germline V gene are SGHRS and YFSETQ. Trimming removed 4 bases from V and 0 bases from J; junction bases left unmatched: 10. This CDR3 contains 17 residues. CDR3 DNA sequence: TGCGCCAGCAGCGCGTGGCCCCGGGACAGGAGCACAGATACGCAGTATTTT. Protein sequence: CASSAWPRDRSTDTQYF.